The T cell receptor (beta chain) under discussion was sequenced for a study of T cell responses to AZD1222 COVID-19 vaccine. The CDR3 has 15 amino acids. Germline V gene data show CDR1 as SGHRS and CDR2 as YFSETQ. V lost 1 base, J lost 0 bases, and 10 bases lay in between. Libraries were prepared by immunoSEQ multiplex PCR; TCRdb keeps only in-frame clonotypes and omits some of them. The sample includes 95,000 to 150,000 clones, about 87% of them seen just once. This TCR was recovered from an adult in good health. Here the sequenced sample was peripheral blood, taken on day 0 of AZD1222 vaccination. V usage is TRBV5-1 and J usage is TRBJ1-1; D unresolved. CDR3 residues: CASSLIPRLNTEAFF. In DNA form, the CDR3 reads TGCGCCAGCAGCTTGATACCACGATTGAACACTGAAGCTTTCTTT.